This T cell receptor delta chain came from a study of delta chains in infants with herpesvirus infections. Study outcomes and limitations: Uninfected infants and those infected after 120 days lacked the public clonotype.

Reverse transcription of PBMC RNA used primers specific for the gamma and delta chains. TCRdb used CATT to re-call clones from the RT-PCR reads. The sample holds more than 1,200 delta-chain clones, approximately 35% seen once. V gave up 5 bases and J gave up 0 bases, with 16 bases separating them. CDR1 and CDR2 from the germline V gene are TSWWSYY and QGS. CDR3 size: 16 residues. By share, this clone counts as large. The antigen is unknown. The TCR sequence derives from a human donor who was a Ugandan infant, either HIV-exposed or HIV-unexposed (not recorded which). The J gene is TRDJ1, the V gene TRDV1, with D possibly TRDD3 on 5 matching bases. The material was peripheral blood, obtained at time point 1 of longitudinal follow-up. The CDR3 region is CALGSWERSYTDKLIF. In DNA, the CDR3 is TGTGCTCTTGGGAGCTGGGAGAGGTCCTACACCGATAAACTCATCTTT.